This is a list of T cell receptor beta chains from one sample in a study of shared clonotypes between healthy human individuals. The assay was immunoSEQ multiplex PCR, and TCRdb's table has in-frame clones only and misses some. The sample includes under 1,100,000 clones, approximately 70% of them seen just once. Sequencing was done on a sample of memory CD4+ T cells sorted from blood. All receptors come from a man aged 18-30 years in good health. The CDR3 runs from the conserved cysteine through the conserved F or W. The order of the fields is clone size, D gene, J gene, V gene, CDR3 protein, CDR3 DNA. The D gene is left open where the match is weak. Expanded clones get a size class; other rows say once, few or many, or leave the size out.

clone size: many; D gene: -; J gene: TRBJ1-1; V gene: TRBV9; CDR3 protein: CASSPKDSTEAFF; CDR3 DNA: TGTGCCAGCAGCCCAAAGGACAGCACTGAAGCTTTCTTT
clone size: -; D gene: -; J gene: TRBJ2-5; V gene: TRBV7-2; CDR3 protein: CASRRGGLQETQYF; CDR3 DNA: TGTGCCAGCCGAAGGGGGGGGCTTCAAGAGACCCAGTACTTC
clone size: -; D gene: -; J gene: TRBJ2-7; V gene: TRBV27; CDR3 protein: CASSGGSSSYEQYF; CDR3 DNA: TGTGCCAGCAGTGGGGGGTCGTCTTCCTACGAGCAGTACTTC
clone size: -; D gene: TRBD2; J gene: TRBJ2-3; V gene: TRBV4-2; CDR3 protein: CASSQAKAGSTDTQYF; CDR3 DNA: TGTGCCAGCAGCCAAGCTAAAGCGGGGAGCACAGATACGCAGTATTTT
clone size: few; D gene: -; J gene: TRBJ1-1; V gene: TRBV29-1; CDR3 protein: CSVIQGGFTEAFF; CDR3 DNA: TGCAGCGTTATACAGGGCGGTTTCACTGAAGCTTTCTTT
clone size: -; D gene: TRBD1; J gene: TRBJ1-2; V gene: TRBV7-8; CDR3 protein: CASSPTGDNYGYTF; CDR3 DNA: TGTGCCAGCAGCCCCACAGGGGACAACTATGGCTACACCTTC
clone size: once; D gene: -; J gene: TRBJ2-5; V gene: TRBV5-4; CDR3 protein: CASSLGGQLSQETQYF; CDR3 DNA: TGTGCCAGCAGCCTGGGGGGACAGCTATCCCAAGAGACCCAGTACTTC
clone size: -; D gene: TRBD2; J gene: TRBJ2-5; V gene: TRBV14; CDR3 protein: CASSPSGGLAETQYF; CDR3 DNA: TGTGCCAGCAGCCCCTCGGGGGGGCTCGCGGAGACCCAGTACTTC
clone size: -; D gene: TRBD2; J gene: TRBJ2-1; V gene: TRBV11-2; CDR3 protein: CASTQRASGRAADEQFF; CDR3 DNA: TGTGCCAGCACTCAGAGGGCTAGCGGGAGGGCCGCGGATGAGCAGTTCTTC
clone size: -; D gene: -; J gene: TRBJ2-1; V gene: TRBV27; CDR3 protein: CASPGRYYNEQFF; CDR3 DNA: TGTGCCAGCCCGGGACGCTACTACAATGAGCAGTTCTTC
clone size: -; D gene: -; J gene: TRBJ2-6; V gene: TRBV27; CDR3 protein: CASSLGKLSYGANVLTF; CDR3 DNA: TGTGCCAGCAGTTTAGGGAAGTTGTCTTATGGGGCCAACGTCCTGACTTTC
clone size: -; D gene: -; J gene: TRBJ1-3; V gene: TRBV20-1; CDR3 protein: CSGTGGNTIYF; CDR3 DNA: TGCAGTGGAACAGGGGGAAACACCATATATTTT
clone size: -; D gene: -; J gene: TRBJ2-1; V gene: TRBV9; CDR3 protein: CASSTLDNEQFF; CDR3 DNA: TGTGCCAGCAGCACGCTAGACAATGAGCAGTTCTTC
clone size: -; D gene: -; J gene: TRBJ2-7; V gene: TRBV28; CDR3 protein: CASKGHISYEQYF; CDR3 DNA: TGTGCCAGCAAGGGACACATCTCCTACGAGCAGTACTTC
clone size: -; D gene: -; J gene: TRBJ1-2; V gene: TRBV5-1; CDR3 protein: CASSPISAGKDPNGYTF; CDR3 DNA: TGCGCCAGCAGTCCAATCTCGGCAGGGAAGGACCCGAATGGCTACACCTTC
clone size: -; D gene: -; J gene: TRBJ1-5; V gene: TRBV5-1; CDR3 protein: CASSLAGRSNQPQHF; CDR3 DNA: TGCGCCAGCAGCTTGGCAGGGAGGAGCAATCAGCCCCAGCATTTT
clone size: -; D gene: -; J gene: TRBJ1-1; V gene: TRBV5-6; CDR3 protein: CASSLGGRAWNTEAFF; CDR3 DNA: TGTGCCAGCAGCTTGGGAGGCAGGGCTTGGAACACTGAAGCTTTCTTT
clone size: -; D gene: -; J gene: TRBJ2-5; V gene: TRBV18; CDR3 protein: CASSPLEGETQYF; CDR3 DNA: TGTGCCAGCTCACCTCTTGAGGGGGAGACCCAGTACTTC
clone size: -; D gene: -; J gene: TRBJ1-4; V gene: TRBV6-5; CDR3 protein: CASSRGLATNEKLFF; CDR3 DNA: TGTGCCAGCAGCCGAGGCCTTGCAACTAATGAAAAACTGTTTTTT
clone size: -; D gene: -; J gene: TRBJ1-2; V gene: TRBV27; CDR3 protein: CASSFDTSIGYTF; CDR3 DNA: TGTGCCAGCAGTTTCGACACATCTATTGGCTACACCTTC
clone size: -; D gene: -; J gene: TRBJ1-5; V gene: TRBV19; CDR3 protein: CASTGQSNQPQHF; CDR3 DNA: TGTGCCAGTACCGGACAGAGCAATCAGCCCCAGCATTTT
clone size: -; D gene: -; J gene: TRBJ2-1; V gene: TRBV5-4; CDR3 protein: CASSTSGTAYNEQFF; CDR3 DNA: TGTGCCAGCAGCACTTCCGGGACTGCCTACAATGAGCAGTTCTTC
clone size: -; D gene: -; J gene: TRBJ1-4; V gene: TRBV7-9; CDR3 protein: CASSATAPNEKLFF; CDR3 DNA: TGTGCCAGCAGCGCGACAGCCCCCAATGAAAAACTGTTTTTT
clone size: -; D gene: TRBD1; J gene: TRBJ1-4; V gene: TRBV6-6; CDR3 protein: CASSPDRVPRTELFF; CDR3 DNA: TGTGCCAGCAGTCCCGACAGGGTTCCGCGAACAGAACTGTTTTTT
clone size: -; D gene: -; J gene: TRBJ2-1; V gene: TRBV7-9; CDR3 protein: CASSLSVQIAAYNEQFF; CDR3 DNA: TGTGCCAGCAGCTTATCAGTTCAGATAGCGGCGTACAATGAGCAGTTCTTC
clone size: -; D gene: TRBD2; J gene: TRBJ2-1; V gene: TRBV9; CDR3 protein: CASSVNGEGSYNEQFF; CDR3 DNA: TGTGCCAGCAGCGTTAACGGGGAGGGGTCCTACAATGAGCAGTTCTTC
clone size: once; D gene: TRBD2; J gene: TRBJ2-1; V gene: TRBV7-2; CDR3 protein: CASSFSGTSGYNEQFF; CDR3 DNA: TGTGCCAGCAGCTTCTCCGGGACTAGCGGATACAATGAGCAGTTCTTC